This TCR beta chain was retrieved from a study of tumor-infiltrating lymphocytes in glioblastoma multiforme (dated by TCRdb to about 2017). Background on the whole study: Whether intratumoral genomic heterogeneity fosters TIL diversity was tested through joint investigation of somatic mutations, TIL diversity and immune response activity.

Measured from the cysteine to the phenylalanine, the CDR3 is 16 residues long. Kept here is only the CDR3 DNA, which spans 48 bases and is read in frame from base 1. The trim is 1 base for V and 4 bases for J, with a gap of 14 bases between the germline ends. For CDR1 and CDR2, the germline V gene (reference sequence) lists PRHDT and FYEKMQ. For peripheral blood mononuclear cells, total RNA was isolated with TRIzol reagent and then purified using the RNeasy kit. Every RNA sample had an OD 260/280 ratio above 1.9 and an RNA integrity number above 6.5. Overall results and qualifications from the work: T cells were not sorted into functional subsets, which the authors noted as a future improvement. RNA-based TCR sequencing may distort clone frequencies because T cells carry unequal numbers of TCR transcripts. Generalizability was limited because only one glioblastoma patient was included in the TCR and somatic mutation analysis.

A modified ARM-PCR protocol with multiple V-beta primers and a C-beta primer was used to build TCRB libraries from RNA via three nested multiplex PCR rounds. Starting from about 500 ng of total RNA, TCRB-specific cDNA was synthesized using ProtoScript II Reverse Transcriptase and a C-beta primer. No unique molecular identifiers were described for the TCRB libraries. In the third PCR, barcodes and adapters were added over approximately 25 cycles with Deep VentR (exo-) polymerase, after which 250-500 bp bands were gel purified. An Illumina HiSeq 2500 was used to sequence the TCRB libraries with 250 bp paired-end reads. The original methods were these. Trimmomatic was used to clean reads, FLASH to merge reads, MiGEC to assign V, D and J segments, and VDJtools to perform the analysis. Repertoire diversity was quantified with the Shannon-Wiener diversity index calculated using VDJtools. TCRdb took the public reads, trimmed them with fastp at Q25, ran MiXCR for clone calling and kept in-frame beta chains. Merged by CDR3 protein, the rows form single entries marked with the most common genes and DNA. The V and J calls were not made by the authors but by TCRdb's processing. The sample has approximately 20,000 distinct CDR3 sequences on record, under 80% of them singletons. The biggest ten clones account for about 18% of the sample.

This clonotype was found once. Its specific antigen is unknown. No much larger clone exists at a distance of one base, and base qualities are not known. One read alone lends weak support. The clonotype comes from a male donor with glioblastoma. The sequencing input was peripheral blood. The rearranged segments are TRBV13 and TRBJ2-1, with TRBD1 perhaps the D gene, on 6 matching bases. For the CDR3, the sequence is CASSLEQGPSYNEQFF. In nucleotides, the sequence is TGTGCCAGCAGCTTAGAACAGGGTCCATCATACAATGAGCAGTTCTTC.